This T cell receptor (beta chain) appears in the sequencing data of a study of regulatory T cells in long-lasting Graves disease. Study outcomes and limitations: Under persistent disease, TRBV28, TRBJ1-2 and TRBJ2-5 were used preferentially. The number of shared public clonotypes was higher in persistent patients (more than 2,500) than new patients (966). Persistent cases of Graves' showed reduced TCR diversity relative to newly diagnosed patients.

CDR1 is LNHDA, CDR2 SQIVND, per germline (reference sequence). This CDR3 has 14 residues. V lost 2 bases and J lost 3, with 11 bases in between. In the case of this clonotype: The antigen is not known.

This sample's time point: persistent/refractory GD, antithyroid drugs over 5 years with positive TRAb. The TCR library used RNA extracted from PBMCs. In building TCR beta libraries, iRepertoire HTBI primers were used together with Arm-PCR of CDR3 regions. TCRdb passed the multiplex PCR reads through MiXCR, listing each CDR3 protein once. Of approximately 500,000 distinct CDR3 sequences in the sample, approximately 21% were seen once. The clonotype was recovered from a female donor with Graves disease. The rearrangement joins TRBV19 to TRBJ2-7; D remains ambiguous. The material was peripheral blood mononuclear cells (PBMCs), obtained when the disease was refractory, from a patient treated with antithyroid drugs. CDR3: CASSIKDGFYEQYF. The CDR3 nucleotides are TGTGCCAGTAGTATAAAGGACGGATTCTACGAGCAGTACTTC.